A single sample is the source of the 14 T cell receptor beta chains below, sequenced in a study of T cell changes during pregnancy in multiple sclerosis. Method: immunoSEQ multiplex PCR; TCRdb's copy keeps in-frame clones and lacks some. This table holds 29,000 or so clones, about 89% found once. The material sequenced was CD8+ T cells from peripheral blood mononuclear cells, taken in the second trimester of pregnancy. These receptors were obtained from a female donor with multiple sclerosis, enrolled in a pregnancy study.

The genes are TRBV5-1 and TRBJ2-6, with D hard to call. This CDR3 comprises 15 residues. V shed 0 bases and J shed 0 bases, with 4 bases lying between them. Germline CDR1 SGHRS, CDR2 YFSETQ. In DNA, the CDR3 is TGCGCCAGCAGCTTGGTTCGCTCTGGGGCCAACGTCCTGACTTTC. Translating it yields CASSLVRSGANVLTF. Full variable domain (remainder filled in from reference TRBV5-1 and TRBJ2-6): KAGVTQTPRYLIKTRGQQVTLSCSPISGHRSVSWYQQTPGQGLQFLFEYFSETQRNKGNFPGRFSGRQFSNSRSEMNVSTLELGDSALYLCASSLVRSGANVLTFGAGSRLTVL.

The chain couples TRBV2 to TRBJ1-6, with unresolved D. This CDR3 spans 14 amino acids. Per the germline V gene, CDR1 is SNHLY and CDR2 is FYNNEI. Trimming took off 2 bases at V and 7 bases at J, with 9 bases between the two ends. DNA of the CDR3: TGTGCCAGCAGTGAAAATCGGGAAAATTCACCCCTCCACTTT. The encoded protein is CASSENRENSPLHF.

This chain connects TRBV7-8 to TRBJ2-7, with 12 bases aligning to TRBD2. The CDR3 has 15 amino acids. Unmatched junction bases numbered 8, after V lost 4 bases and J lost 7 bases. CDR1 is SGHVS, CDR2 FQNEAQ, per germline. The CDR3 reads CASSSETSGGEEQYF. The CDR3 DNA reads TGTGCCAGCAGCTCGGAGACTAGCGGGGGTGAGGAGCAGTACTTC. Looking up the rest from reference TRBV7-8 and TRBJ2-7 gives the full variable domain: GAGVSQSPRYKVAKRGQDVALRCDPISGHVSLFWYQQALGQGPEFLTYFQNEAQLDKSGLPSDRFFAERPEGSVSTLKIQRTQQEDSAVYLCASSSETSGGEEQYFGPGTRLTVT.

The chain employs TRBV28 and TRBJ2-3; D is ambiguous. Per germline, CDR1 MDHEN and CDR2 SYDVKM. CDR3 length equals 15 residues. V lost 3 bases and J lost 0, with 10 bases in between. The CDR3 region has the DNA TGTGCCAGCAGTTTCGTGGCTTCTAGCACAGATACGCAGTATTTT. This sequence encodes CASSFVASSTDTQYF.

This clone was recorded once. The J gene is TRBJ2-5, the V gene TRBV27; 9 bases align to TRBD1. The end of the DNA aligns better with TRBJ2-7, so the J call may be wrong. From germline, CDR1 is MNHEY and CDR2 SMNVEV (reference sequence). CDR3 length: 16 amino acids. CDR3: CASSGGPGQGRNEQYF. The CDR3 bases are TGTGCCAGCAGTGGAGGACCGGGACAGGGTAGGAACGAGCAGTACTTC.

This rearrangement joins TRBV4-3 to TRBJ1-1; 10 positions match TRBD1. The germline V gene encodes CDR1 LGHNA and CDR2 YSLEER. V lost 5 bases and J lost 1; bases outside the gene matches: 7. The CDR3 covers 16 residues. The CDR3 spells CASSYDRGRWNTEAFF. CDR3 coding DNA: TGCGCCAGCAGCTATGACAGGGGGCGGTGGAACACTGAAGCTTTCTTT.

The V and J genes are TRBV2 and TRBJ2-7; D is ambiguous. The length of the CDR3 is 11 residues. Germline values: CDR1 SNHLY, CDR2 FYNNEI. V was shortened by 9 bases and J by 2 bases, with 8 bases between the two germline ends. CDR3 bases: TGTGCCAGTTGTAGAACCTACGAGCAGTACTTC. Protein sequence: CASCRTYEQYF.

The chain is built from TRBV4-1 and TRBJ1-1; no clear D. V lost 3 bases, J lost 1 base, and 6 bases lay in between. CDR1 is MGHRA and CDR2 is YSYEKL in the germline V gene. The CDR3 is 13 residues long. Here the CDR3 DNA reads TGCGCCAGCAGCCAGACACGGAACACTGAAGCTTTCTTT. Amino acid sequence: CASSQTRNTEAFF.

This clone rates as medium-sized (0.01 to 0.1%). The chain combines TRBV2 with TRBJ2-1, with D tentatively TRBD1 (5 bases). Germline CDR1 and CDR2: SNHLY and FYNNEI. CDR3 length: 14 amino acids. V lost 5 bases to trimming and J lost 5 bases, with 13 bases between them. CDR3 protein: CASSSFDRDNEQFF. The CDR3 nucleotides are TGTGCCAGCAGTTCCTTCGACAGAGACAATGAGCAGTTCTTC.

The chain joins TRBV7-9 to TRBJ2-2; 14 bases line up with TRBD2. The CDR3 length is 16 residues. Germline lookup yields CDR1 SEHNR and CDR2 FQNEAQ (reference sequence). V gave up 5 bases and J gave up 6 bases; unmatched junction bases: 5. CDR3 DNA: TGTGCCAGCAGCCCGACTAGCGGGAGGGCCGCCGGGGAGCTGTTTTTT. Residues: CASSPTSGRAAGELFF. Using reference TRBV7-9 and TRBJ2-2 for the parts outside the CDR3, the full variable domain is DTGVSQNPRHKITKRGQNVTFRCDPISEHNRLYWYRQTLGQGPEFLTYFQNEAQLEKSRLLSDRFSAERPKGSFSTLEIQRTEQGDSAMYLCASSPTSGRAAGELFFGEGSRLTVL.

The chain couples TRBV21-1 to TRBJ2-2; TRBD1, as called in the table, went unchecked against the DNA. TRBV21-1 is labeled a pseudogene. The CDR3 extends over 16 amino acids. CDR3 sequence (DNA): TGTGCCAGCAGACCATTCCGGGACAGGGGTGACGGGGAGCTGTTTTTT. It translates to CASRPFRDRGDGELFF.

The CDR3 protein is CASSQDGRDILVGELFF. Written as DNA, the CDR3 is TGTGCCAGCAGCCAAGATGGGAGGGATATATTAGTCGGGGAGCTGTTTTTT. The rearrangement links TRBV4-2 to TRBJ2-2; 7 bases line up with TRBD2. The junction had 11 bases not matched to a gene; V was cut back by 0 bases and J by 7 bases. Germline CDR1 LGHNA, CDR2 YNFKEQ. The CDR3 extends over 17 amino acids.

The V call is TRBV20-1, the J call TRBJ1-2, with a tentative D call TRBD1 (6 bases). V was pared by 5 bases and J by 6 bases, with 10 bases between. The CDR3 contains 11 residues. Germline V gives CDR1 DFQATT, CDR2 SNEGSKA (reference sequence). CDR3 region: CSAYRDDGYTF. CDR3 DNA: TGCAGTGCTTACAGGGATGATGGCTACACCTTC.

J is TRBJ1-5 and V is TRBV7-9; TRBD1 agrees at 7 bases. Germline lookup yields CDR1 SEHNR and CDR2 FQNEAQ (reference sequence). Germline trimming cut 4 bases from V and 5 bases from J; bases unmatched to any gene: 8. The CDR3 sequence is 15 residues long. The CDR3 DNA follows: TGTGCCAGCAGCTCCTCCGACAGGGAGGATCAGCCCCAGCATTTT. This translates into CASSSSDREDQPQHF.